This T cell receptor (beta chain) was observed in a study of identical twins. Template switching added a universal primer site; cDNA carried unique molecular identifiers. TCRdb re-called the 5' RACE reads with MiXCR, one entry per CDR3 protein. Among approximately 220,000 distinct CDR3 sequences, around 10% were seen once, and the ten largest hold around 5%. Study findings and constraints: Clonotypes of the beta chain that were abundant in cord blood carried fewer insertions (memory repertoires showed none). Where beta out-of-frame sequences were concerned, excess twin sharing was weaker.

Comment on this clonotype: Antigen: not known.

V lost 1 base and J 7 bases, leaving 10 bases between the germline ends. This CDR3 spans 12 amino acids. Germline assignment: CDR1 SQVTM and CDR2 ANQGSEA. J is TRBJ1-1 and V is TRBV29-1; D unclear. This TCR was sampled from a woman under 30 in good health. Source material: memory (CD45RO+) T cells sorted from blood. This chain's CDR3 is CSVEVVLLEAFF. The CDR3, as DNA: TGCAGCGTTGAAGTGGTTTTGCTTGAAGCTTTCTTT.